The T cell receptor (beta chain) described here comes from a study of early T cells in non-severe SARS-CoV-2 infection. Individual cDNA molecules received unique molecular identifiers during library preparation. TCRdb itself ran the 5' RACE reads through MiXCR, one entry per CDR3 protein. The sample has tens of thousands of distinct CDR3 sequences; 12% are singletons. Study-wide findings and caveats: Comparison of clonotypes with VDJdb favored anti-spike CD8 responses while missing private and CD4 specificities.

This clonotype occurred a few times. No antigen is known for it. Deletions cut 2 bases from V and 2 bases from J, with 10 bases between. The CDR3 covers 15 residues. Per germline, CDR1 SEHNR and CDR2 FQNEAQ (reference sequence). The input for sequencing was whole blood, taken at baseline. This TCR was sampled from an adult who was a healthcare worker with PCR-confirmed SARS-CoV-2 infection or an uninfected control (not recorded which). The donor label of this sample is uncertain. The chain uses TRBV7-9 and TRBJ1-3; weak D call: TRBD1 (5 bases). This chain's CDR3 is CASSLRGVPGNTIYF. The CDR3 DNA reads as TGTGCCAGCAGCTTAAGAGGGGTCCCTGGAAACACCATATATTTT.